The present T cell receptor beta chain was sequenced within a study of CD8 T cells in Susac syndrome. Reverse transcription of roughly 0.5 to 1 ug RNA used random hexamers. Amplification of TCR beta CDR3 spanned 54 Vbeta and 13 Jbeta via immunoSEQ multiplex PCR. One entry per CDR3 protein results from TCRdb running MiXCR on the immunoSEQ multiplex PCR reads. This table holds 150,000 to 200,000 distinct CDR3 sequences, approximately 94% found once. Whole-study results and caveats: That the number of individuals in its TCR sequencing and HLA analysis was relatively small was acknowledged by the study.

Negative isolation yielded CD8+ and CD4+ T cells; FACS enriched TEMRA cells. With V trimmed by 2 bases and J by 5 bases, 1 base remained unmatched. There are 13 residues in the CDR3. Germline V gene sequence: CDR1 SGHNT, CDR2 YYREEE (reference sequence). About this clonotype itself: Its antigen is as yet unknown.

The receptor was derived from a human donor with multiple sclerosis. Sequencing was performed on CD4+ T cells from PBMCs. This chain uses TRBV5-4 with TRBJ2-7; TRBD1 matches 10 bases. The CDR3 region has the DNA TGTGCCAGCAGCTTCGACAGGGGGCACGAGCAGTACTTC. Translated: CASSFDRGHEQYF.